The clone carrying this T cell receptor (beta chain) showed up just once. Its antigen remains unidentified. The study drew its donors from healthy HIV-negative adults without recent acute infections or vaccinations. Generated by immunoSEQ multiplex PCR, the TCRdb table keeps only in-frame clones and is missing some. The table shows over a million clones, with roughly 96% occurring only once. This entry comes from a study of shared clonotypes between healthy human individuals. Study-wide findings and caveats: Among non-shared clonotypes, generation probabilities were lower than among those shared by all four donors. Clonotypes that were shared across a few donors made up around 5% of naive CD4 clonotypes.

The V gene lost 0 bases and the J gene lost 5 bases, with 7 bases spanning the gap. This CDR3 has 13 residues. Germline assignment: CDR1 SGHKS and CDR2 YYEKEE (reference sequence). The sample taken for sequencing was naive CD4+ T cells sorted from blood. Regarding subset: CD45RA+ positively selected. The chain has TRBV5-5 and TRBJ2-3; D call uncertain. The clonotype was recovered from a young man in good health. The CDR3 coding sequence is TGTGCCAGCAGCTTGGAACTAATAGATACGCAGTATTTT. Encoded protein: CASSLELIDTQYF. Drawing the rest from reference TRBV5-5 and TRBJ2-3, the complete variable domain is DAGVTQSPTHLIKTRGQQVTLRCSPISGHKSVSWYQQVLGQGPQFIFQYYEKEERGRGNFPDRFSARQFPNYSSELNVNALLLGDSALYLCASSLELIDTQYFGPGTRLTVL.